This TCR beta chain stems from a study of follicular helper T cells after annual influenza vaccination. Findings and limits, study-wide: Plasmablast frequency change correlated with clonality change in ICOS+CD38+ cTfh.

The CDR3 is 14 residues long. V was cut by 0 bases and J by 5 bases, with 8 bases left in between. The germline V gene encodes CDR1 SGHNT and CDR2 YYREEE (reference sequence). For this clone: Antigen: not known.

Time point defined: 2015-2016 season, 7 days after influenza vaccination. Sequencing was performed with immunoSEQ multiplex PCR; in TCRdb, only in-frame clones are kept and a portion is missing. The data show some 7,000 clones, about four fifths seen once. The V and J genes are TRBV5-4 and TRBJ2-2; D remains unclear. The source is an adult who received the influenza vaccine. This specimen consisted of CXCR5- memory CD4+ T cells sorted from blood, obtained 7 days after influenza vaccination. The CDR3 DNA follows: TGTGCCAGCAGCTTGGAGCAGAGAACCGGGGAGCTGTTTTTT. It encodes CASSLEQRTGELFF.